The clone carrying this T cell receptor beta chain turned up a few times. Its cognate antigen is unknown. RNA was isolated and reverse transcribed to cDNA, the sequencing template. The data were produced by immunoSEQ multiplex PCR, yet TCRdb's version contains in-frame clones alone and is incomplete. This table has 190,000 or so clones, roughly 62% appearing once. Deletions cut 7 bases from V and 0 bases from J, with 13 bases between. The CDR3 consists of 15 residues. Germline V CDR1 and CDR2: SQVTM, ANQGSEA. The treatment is: oral pan-JAK inhibitor, 5-10 mg twice daily. This record comes from a study of CD8+ T cells in alopecia areata. Across the whole study: The drug, oral tofacitinib, was given to treated patients at 5 to 10 mg twice daily. Study-level points and caveats: During tofacitinib treatment, many expanded lesional clones remained in scalp and blood. Higher clonality was seen in lesional scalp than in normal scalp, especially in alopecia totalis/universalis.

The chain has TRBV29-1 and TRBJ2-6; D uncertain. This receptor was taken from a human donor with alopecia areata. The sequences come from CD8+ T cells sorted from blood, collected at week 24, from a patient treated with tofacitinib. CDR3 amino acids: CSAHQTVSGANVLTF. The CDR3 nucleotides are TGCAGCGCTCATCAGACGGTCTCTGGGGCCAACGTCCTGACTTTC.